This TCR beta chain was identified during a study of T cell responses to AZD1222 COVID-19 vaccine. Findings and limits, study-wide: Clonal diversity may have been underestimated in mostly white British donors.

Repertoires were generated with immunoSEQ multiplex PCR, while TCRdb's copy carries only in-frame clones and drops some. Altogether around 84,000 clones are present, 70% to 90% being singletons, with the ten largest covering 10%. For this clone: As yet, its antigen is unknown.

The germline V gene has CDR1 SEHNR and CDR2 FQNEAQ (reference sequence). The V segment lost 0 bases and the J segment 2 bases; nucleotides outside the gene matches: 2. This CDR3 is built from 15 residues. The receptor comes from an adult in good health. The sequenced sample was peripheral blood, obtained on day 0 of MenACWY control vaccination. The genes are TRBV7-9 and TRBJ1-1; TRBD1 matches 8 bases. The CDR3 spells CASSLASGGNTEAFF. Written as DNA, the CDR3 is TGTGCCAGCAGCTTAGCTTCAGGGGGCAACACTGAAGCTTTCTTT. Together with reference TRBV7-9 and TRBJ1-1, the CDR3 gives the full variable domain: DTGVSQNPRHKITKRGQNVTFRCDPISEHNRLYWYRQTLGQGPEFLTYFQNEAQLEKSRLLSDRFSAERPKGSFSTLEIQRTEQGDSAMYLCASSLASGGNTEAFFGQGTRLTVV.